Below, one T cell receptor (beta chain) is given with its context. Antigen unknown. This entry comes from a study of shared clonotypes between healthy human individuals. The CDR3 is 14 amino acids. Germline assignment: CDR1 MNHEY and CDR2 SMNVEV (reference sequence). Between the trimmed V and J ends, which lost 5 bases and 2 bases, there was a span of 10 bases. Generated by immunoSEQ multiplex PCR, the TCRdb table keeps only in-frame clones and is missing some. The data show some 700,000 clones, less than 95% seen once. Whole-study results and caveats: Sequencing depth was expected to influence donor clonotype sharing.

The TCR sequence derives from a man between 18 and 29 years old in good health. Some clones in this sample may be carry-over from other donors' samples. The V call is TRBV27, the J call TRBJ2-1; no clear D. The sequencing sample was made of memory CD8+ T cells from PBMCs. Subset indicated: CD45RO+ cells pooled with CCR7-negative TemRA cells. The DNA for the CDR3 is TGTGCCAGCAGTCCCTTAAGGACCTACAATGAGCAGTTCTTC. Protein product: CASSPLRTYNEQFF.